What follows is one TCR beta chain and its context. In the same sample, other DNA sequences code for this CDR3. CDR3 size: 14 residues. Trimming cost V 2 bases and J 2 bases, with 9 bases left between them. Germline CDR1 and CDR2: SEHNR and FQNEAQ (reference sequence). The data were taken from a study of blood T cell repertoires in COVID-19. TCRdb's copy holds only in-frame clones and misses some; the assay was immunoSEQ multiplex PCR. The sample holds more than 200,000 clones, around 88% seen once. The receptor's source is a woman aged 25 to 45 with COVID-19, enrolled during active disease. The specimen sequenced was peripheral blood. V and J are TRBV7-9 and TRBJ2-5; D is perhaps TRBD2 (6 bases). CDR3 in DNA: TGTGCCAGCAGCTTATCCGGGGGACAAGAGACCCAGTACTTC. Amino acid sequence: CASSLSGGQETQYF. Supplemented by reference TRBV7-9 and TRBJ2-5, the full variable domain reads DTGVSQNPRHKITKRGQNVTFRCDPISEHNRLYWYRQTLGQGPEFLTYFQNEAQLEKSRLLSDRFSAERPKGSFSTLEIQRTEQGDSAMYLCASSLSGGQETQYFGPGTRLLVL.